This entry concerns a single T cell receptor (beta chain). Its antigen is unidentified. From germline, CDR1 is LNHDA and CDR2 SQIVND (reference sequence). The CDR3 totals 13 residues. Trimming removed 7 bases from V and 5 bases from J, with 15 bases in between. A template switching step contributed a universal primer site, while unique molecular identifiers were present in the cDNA. TCRdb re-derived calls from the 5' RACE reads in MiXCR, one entry per CDR3 protein. The sample shows about 460,000 distinct CDR3 sequences, around 14% of them seen only once. These data originate in a study of identical twins. Study-wide results and caveats: Carriage of fewer insertions was seen in abundant cord blood beta clonotypes, whereas memory repertoires showed none. Within twin pairs, the out-of-frame alpha sequences they shared showed excess low generation probability. Donors were not followed over many years; analysis was cross-sectional.

The data also belong to a second study, concerning yellow fever vaccine responses in identical twins.

This chain connects TRBV19 to TRBJ2-7; D not certain. This receptor was identified in a young woman in good health. The sequenced sample was CD4+ T cells sorted from blood. The CDR3 DNA is TGTGCCAGTAACCAGATACATGGAGACGAGCAGTACTTC. It yields the protein CASNQIHGDEQYF.